This T cell receptor (beta chain) is from a study of graft-versus-host responses after intestinal transplantation. Study findings and constraints: Early declines in HvG clones that occurred post-transplant were associated with peak circulating GvH clone levels.

Comments on this clone: Its cognate antigen is unknown.

The length of the CDR3 is 15 residues. The germline V gene encodes CDR1 MNHNS and CDR2 SASEGT. The V gene lost 6 bases and the J gene lost 0 bases, with 12 bases spanning the gap. Grafts had their tissue processed, releasing intraepithelial and lamina propria lymphocytes. Only in-frame clones appear in the TCRdb table, and some are missing; sequencing was by immunoSEQ multiplex PCR. The table shows thousands of clones, with 70% to 75% occurring only once. This sequence was found in a human patient who received an intestinal transplant, so some T cells may come from the graft donor. The sequenced sample was ileum tissue, obtained roughly 5 and 7 days after intestinal transplantation. This chain links TRBV6-1 with TRBJ1-3, with D possibly TRBD1 on 6 matching bases. The CDR3: CASRRGSDSGNTIYF. The CDR3 DNA reads as TGTGCCAGCAGGAGGGGGTCAGACTCTGGAAACACCATATATTTT.